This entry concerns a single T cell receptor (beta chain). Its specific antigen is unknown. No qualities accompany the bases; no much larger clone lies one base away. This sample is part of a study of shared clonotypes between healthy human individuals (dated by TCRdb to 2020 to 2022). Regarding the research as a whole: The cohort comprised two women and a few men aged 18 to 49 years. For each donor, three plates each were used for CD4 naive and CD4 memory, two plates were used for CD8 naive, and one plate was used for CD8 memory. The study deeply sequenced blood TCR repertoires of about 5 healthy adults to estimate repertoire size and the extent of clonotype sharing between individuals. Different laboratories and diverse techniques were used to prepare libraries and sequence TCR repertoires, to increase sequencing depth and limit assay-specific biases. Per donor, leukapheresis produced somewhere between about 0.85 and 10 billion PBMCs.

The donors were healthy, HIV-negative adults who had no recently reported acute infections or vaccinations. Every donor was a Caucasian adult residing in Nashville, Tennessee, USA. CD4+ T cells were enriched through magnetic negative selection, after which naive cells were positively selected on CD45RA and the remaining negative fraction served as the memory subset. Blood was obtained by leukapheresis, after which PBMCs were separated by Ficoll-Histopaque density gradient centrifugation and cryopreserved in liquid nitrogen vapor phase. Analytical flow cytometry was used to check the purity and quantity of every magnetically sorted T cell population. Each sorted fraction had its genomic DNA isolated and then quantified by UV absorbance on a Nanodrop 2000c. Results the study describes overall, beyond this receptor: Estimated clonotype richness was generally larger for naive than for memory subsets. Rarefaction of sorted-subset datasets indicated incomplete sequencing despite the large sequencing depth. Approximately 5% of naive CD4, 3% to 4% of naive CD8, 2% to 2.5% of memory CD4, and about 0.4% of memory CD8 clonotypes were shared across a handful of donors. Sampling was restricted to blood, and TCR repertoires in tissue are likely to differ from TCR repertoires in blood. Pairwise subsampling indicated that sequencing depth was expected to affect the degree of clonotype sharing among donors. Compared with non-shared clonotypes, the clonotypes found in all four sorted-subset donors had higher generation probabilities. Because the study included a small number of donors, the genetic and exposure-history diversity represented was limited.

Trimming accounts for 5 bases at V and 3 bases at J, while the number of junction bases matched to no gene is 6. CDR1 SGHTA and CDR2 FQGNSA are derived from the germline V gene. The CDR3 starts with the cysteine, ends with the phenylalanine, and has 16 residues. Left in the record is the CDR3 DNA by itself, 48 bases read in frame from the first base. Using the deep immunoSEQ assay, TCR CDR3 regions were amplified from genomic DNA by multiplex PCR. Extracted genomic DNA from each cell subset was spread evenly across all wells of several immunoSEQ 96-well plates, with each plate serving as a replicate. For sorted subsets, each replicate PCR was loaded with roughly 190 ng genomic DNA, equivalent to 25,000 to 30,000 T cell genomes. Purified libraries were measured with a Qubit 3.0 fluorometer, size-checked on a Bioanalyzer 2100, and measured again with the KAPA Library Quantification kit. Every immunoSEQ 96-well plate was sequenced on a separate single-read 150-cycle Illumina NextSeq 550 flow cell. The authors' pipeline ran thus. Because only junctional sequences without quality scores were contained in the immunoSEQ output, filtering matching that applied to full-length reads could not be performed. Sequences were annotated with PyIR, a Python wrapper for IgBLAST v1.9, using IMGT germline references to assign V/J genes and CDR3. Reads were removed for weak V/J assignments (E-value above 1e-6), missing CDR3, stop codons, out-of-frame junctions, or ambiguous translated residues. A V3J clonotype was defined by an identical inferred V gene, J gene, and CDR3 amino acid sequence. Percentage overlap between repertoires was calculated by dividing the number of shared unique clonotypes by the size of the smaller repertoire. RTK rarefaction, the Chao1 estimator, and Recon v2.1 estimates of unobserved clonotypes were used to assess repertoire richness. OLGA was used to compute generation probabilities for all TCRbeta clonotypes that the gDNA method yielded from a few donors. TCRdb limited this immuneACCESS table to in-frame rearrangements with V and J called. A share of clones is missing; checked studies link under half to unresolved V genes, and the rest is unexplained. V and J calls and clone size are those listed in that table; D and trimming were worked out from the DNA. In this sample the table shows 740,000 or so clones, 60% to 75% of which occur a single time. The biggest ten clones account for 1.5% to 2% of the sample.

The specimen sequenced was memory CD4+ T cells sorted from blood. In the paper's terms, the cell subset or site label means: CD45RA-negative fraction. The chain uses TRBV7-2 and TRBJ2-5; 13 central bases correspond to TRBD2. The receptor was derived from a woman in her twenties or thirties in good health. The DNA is TGTGCCAGCAGCGAAAGACTAGCGGGAGGCAAAGAGACCCAGTACTTC. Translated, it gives CASSERLAGGKETQYF.